This T cell receptor beta chain was observed in a study of blood T cell repertoires in COVID-19. Study at large: Acute-phase and convalescent COVID-19 samples originated in the United States, Italy and Spain. PBMCs, B-cell-depleted T cells, or T cells provided the cDNA or gDNA that made up the material.

In the authors' workflow: Estimated nucleated cell counts came from reference gene primer amplification. Clones were sequenced by immunoSEQ multiplex PCR, and TCRdb holds only the in-frame ones, with some missing. For V, J and clone size, that table is used; D and trimming come from the DNA. The top ten clones hold 0.99% of a sample with about 250,000 clones, more than 70% of them seen once. Unmatched junction bases numbered 14, after V lost 4 bases and J lost 5 bases. The CDR3 loop spans 18 amino acids. Germline-derived CDR1 and CDR2 are MGHDK and SYGVNS. The sequence was obtained from a woman between 35 and 50 years old who had recovered from COVID-19. The chain uses TRBV25-1 and TRBJ1-2, with 12 positions matching TRBD1. The sample consisted of peripheral blood. CDR3 sequence: CASSGKPGQGAPRYGYTF. In DNA, the CDR3 is TGTGCCAGCAGTGGAAAACCGGGACAGGGGGCCCCTAGGTATGGCTACACCTTC.